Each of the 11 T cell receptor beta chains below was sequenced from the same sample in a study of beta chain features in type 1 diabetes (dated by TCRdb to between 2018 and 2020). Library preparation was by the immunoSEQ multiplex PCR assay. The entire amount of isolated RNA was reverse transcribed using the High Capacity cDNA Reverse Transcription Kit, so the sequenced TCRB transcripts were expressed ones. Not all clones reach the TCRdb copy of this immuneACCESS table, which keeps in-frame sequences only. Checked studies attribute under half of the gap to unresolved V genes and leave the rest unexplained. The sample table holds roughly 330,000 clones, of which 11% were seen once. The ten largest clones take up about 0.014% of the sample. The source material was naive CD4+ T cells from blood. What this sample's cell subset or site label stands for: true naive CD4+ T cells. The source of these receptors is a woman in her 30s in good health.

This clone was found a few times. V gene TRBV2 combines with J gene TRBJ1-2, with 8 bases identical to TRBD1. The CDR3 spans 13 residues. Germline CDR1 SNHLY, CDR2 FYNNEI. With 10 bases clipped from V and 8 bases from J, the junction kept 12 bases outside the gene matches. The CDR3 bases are TGTGCCACGTCCCTCGACAGGGGAGGCGGCTACACCTTC. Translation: CATSLDRGGGYTF.

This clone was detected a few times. The CDR3, as DNA: TGTGCCAGCAGTGTGTACGGTGAAGCTTTCTTT. This sequence encodes CASSVYGEAFF. The rearrangement uses TRBV2 and TRBJ1-1; D gene uncertain. Trimming removed 4 bases at V and 7 bases at J, with 7 bases between. Germline V gene data show CDR1 as SNHLY and CDR2 as FYNNEI. The CDR3 is 11 residues long.

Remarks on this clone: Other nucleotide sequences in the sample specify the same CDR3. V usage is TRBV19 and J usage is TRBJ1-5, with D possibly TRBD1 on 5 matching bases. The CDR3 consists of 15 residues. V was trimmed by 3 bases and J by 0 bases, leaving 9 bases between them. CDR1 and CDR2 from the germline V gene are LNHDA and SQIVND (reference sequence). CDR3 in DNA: TGTGCCAGTAGTATCGACAGATCTAGCAATCAGCCCCAGCATTTT. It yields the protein CASSIDRSSNQPQHF.

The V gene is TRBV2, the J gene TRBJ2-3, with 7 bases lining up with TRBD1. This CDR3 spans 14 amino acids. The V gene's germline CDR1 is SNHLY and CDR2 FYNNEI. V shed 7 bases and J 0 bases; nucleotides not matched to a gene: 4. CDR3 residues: CASTLTGSTDTQYF. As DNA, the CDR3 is TGTGCCAGCACCCTGACAGGGAGCACAGATACGCAGTATTTT. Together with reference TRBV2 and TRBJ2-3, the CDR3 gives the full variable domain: EPEVTQTPSHQVTQMGQEVILRCVPISNHLYFYWYRQILGQKVEFLVSFYNNEISEKSEIFDDQFSVERPDGSNFTLKIRSTKLEDSAMYFCASTLTGSTDTQYFGPGTRLTVL.

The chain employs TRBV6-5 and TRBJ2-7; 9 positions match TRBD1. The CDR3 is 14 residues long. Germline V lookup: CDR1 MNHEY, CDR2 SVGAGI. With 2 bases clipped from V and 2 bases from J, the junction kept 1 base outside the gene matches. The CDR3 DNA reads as TGTGCCAGCAGTTACGACAGGGGGGCCTACGAGCAGTACTTC. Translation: CASSYDRGAYEQYF.

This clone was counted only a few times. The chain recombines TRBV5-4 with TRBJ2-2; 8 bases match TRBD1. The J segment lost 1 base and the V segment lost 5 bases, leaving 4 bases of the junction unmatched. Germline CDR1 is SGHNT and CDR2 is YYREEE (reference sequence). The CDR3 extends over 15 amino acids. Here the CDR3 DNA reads TGTGCCAGCAGGGCTGGACAGGGGAACACCGGGGAGCTGTTTTTT. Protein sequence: CASRAGQGNTGELFF.

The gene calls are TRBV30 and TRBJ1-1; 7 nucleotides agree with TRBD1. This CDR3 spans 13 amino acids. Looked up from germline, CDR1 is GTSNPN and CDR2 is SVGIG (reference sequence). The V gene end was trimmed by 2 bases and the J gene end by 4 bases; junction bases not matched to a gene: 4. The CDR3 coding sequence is TGTGCCTGGAGTCGACAGGGAGGCACTGAAGCTTTCTTT. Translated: CAWSRQGGTEAFF.

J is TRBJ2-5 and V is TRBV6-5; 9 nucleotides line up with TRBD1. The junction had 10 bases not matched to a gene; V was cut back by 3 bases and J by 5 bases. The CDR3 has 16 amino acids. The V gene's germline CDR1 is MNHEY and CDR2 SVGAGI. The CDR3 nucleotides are TGTGCCAGCAGTTATCTCGGACAGGGGAGAGAGGAGACCCAGTACTTC. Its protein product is CASSYLGQGREETQYF.

CDR3: CSVDHPARYEQFF. The CDR3 nucleotides read TGCAGCGTTGATCACCCTGCCAGGTATGAGCAGTTCTTC. V is TRBV29-1 and J is TRBJ2-1; D is ambiguous. V lost 3 bases and J 8 bases, leaving 14 bases between the germline ends. Germline CDR1 and CDR2: SQVTM and ANQGSEA. The CDR3 runs 13 residues.

The CDR3 region is CASSLLTWQYEQYF. The CDR3, as DNA: TGTGCCAGCAGCTTGCTCACCTGGCAGTACGAGCAGTACTTC. V is TRBV5-6 and J is TRBJ2-7; D is ambiguous. V shed 1 base and J shed 4 bases, with 12 bases lying between them. Per germline, CDR1 SGHDT and CDR2 YYEEEE. The CDR3 is 14 residues long.

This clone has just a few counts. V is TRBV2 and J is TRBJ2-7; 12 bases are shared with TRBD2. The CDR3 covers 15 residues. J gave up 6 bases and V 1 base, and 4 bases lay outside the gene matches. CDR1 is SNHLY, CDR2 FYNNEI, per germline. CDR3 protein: CASSEGLAGVGEQYF. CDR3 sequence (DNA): TGTGCCAGCAGTGAAGGACTAGCGGGAGTCGGCGAGCAGTACTTC.